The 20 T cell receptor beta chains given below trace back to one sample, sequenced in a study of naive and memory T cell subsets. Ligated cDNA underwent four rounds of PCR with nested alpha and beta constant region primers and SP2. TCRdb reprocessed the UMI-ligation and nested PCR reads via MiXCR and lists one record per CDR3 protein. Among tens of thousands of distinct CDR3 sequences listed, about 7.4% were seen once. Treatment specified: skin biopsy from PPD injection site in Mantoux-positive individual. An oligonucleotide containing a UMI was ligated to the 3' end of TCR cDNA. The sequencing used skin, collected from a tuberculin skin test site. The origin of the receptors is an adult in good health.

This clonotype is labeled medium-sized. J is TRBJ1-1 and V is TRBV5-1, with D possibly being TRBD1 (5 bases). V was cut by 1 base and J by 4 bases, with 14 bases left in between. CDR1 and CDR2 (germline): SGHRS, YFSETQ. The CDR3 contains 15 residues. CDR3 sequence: CASSLFGVGGTEAFF. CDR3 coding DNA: TGCGCCAGCAGCTTGTTCGGGGTTGGGGGCACTGAAGCTTTCTTT.

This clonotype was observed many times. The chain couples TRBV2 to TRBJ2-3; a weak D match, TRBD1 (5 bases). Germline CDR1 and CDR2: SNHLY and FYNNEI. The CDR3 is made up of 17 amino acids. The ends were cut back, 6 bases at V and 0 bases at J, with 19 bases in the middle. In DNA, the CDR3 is TGTGCCAGCAGCTCGGACACGCTCTCCTCTAGCACAGATACGCAGTATTTT. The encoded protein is CASSSDTLSSSTDTQYF. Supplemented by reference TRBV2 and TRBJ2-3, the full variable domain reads EPEVTQTPSHQVTQMGQEVILRCVPISNHLYFYWYRQILGQKVEFLVSFYNNEISEKSEIFDDQFSVERPDGSNFTLKIRSTKLEDSAMYFCASSSDTLSSSTDTQYFGPGTRLTVL.

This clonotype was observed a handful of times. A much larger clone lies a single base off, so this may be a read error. The CDR3 bases are TGTGCCAGCTCACCGGGGGTTTTAGGCAGGAACACTGAAGCTTTCTTT. Amino acids: CASSPGVLGRNTEAFF. V is TRBV18 and J is TRBJ1-1; tentatively, D is TRBD1 (5 bases). Germline CDR1 KGHSH, CDR2 LQKENI. The CDR3 length is 16 residues. Trimming removed 3 bases from V and 1 base from J, with 15 bases in between.

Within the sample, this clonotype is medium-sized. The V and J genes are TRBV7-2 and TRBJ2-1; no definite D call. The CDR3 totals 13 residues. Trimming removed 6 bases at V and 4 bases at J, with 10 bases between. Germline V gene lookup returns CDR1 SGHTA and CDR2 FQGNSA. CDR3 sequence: CASSFYNYNEQFF. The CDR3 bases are TGTGCCAGCAGTTTCTATAATTACAATGAGCAGTTCTTC.

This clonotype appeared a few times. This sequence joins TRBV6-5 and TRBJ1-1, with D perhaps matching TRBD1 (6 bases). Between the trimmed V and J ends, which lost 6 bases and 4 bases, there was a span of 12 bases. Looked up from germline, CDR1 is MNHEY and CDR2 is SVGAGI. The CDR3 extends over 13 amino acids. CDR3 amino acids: CASRVQGATEAFF. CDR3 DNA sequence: TGTGCCAGCAGAGTACAGGGTGCCACTGAAGCTTTCTTT.

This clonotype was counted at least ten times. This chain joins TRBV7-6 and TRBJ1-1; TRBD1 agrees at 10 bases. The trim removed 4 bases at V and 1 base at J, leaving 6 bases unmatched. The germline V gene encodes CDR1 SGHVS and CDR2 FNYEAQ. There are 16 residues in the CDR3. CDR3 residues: CASSYPRDRGNTEAFF. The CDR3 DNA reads TGTGCCAGCAGCTACCCCCGGGACAGGGGGAACACTGAAGCTTTCTTT.

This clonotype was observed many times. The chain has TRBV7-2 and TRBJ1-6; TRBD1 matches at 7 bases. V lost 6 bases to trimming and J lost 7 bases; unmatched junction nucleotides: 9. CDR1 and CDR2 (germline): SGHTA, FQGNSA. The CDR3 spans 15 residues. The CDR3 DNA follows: TGTGCCAGCAGGGCAAGGACAGGCCGAAATTCACCCCTCCACTTT. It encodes CASRARTGRNSPLHF.

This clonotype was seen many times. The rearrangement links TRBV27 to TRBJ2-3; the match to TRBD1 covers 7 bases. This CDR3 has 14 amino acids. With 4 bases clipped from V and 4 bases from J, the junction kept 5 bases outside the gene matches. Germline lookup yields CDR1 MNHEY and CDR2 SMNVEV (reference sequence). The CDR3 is CASSWARGSDTQYF. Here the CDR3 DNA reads TGTGCCAGCAGTTGGGCCAGGGGGTCAGATACGCAGTATTTT.

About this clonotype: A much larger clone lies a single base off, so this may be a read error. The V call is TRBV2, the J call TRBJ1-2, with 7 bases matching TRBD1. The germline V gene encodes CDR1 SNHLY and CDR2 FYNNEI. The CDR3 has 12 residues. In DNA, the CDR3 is TGTGCCAGCAGGACAGGGTTCTCTGGCGACACCTTC. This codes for CASRTGFSGDTF.

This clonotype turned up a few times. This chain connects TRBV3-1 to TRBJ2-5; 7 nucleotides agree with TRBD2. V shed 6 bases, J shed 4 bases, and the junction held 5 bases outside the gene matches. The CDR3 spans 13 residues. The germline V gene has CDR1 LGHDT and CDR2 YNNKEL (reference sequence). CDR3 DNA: TGTGCCAGCAGTCCAGCGGGGAGAGAGACCCAGTACTTC. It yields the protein CASSPAGRETQYF.

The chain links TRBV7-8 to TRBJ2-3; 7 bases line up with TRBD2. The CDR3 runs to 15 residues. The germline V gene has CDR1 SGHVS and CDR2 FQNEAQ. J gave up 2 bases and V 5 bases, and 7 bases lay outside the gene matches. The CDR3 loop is CASSQSSGPTDTQYF. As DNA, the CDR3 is TGTGCCAGCAGCCAATCTAGCGGCCCCACAGATACGCAGTATTTT.

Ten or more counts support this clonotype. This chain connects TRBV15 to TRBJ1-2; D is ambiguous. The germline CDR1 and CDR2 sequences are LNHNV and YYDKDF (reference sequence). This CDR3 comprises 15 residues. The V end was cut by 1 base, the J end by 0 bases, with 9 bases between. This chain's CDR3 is CATSRVQRTNYGYTF. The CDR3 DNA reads TGTGCCACCAGCAGAGTTCAAAGGACTAACTATGGCTACACCTTC.

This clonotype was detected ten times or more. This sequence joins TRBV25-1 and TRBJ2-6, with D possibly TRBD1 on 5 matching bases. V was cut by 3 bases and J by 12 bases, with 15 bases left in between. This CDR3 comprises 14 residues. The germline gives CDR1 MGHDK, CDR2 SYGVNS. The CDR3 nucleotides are TGTGCCAGCAGTGATAGACAGACCCCTCGCGTCCTGACTTTC. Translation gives CASSDRQTPRVLTF.

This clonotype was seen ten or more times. The CDR3 DNA sequence: TGTGCCAGCAACGAGATCGGGAACACTGAAGCTTTCTTT. Its translation: CASNEIGNTEAFF. V and J are TRBV2 and TRBJ1-1, with no clear D. This CDR3 is built from 13 residues. CDR1 is SNHLY, CDR2 FYNNEI, per germline. Trimming shortened V by 7 bases and J by 1 base, and 10 bases separated the two germline ends.

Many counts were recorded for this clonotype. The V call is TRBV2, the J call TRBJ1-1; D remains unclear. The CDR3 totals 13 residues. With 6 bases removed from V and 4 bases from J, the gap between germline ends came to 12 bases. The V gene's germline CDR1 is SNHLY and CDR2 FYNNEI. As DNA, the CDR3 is TGTGCCAGCAGCAACGACAAGGGCACTGAAGCTTTCTTT. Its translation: CASSNDKGTEAFF.

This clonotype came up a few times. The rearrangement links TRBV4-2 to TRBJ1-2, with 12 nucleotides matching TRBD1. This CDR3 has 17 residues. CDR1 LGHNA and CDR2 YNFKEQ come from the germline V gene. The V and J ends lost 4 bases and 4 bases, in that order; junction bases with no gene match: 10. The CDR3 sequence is CASSLGTGGANRYGYTF. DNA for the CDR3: TGTGCCAGCAGCCTAGGGACAGGGGGCGCAAACCGCTATGGCTACACCTTC.

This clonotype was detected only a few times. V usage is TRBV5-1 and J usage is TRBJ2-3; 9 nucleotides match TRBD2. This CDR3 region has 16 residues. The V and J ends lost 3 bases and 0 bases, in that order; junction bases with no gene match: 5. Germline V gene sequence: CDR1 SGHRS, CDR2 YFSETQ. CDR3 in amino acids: CASSWGLAGSTDTQYF. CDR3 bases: TGCGCCAGCAGCTGGGGTCTAGCGGGGAGCACAGATACGCAGTATTTT.

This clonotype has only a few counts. CDR3 sequence: CASSVKRTGFGDTF. The CDR3 nucleotides read TGTGCCAGCAGTGTAAAACGGACAGGGTTCGGCGACACCTTC. The chain carries TRBV27 and TRBJ1-2; 8 nucleotides match TRBD1. This CDR3 contains 14 residues. V was pared by 5 bases and J by 12 bases, with 14 bases of the junction left unmatched. Per the germline V gene, CDR1 is MNHEY and CDR2 is SMNVEV (reference sequence).

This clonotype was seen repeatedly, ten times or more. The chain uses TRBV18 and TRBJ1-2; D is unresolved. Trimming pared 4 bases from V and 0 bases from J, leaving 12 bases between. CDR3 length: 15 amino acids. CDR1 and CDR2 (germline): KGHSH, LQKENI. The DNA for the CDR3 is TGTGCCAGCTCACAGAGGGTAGAGGCTAACTATGGCTACACCTTC. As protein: CASSQRVEANYGYTF.

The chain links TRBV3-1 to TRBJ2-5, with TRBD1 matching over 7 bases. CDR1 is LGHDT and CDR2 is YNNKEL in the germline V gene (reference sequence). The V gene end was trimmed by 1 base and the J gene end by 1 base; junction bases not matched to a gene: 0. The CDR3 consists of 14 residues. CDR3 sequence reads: CASSQGDSQETQYF. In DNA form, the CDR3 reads TGTGCCAGCAGCCAAGGGGACAGCCAAGAGACCCAGTACTTC.